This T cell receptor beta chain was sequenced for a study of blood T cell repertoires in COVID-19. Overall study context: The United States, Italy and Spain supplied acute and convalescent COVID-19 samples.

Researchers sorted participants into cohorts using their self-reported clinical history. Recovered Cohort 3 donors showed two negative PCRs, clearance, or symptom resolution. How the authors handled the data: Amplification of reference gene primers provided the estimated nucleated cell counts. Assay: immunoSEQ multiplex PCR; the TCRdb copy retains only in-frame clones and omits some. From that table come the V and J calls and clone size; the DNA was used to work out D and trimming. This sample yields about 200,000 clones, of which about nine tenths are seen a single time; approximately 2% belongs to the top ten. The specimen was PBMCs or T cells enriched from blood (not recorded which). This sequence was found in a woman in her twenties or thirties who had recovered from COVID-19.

In DNA form, the CDR3 reads TGTGCCAGCATTAAAGCGGGAGGGGCCTACGAGCAGTACTTC. It yields the protein CASIKAGGAYEQYF. V is TRBV28 and J is TRBJ2-7; 10 nucleotides match TRBD2. V gave up 7 bases and J gave up 2 bases; unmatched junction bases: 5. Germline V gene lookup returns CDR1 MDHEN and CDR2 SYDVKM. This CDR3 is built from 14 residues.